The entry below describes one TCR beta chain. Source study methods: Amplification of reference gene primers provided the estimated nucleated cell counts. Profiling relied on immunoSEQ multiplex PCR, and the TCRdb table lists in-frame clones only, not all of them. V and J calls and clone size are as listed in that table; D and trimming were resolved from the DNA. The data contain 100,000 to 150,000 clones, more than 85% of them singletons. This CDR3 region has 15 residues. The germline V gene encodes CDR1 MDHEN and CDR2 SYDVKM. Trimming left V 3 bases short and J 1 base short, with 10 bases between. This specimen belongs to a study of blood T cell repertoires in COVID-19. Looking at the study overall: Whether acute or convalescent, the COVID-19 samples came from the United States, Italy and Spain. Nucleic acid was either cDNA or gDNA, and it came from T cells, B-cell-depleted T cells, or PBMCs.

During active infection, Seattle patients enrolled and were then monitored through disease. The specimen sequenced was peripheral blood. The TCR sequence derives from a man in his fifties with COVID-19, enrolled during active disease. The chain uses TRBV28 and TRBJ1-3; tentative D call: TRBD1 (5 bases). Written as DNA, the CDR3 is TGTGCCAGCAGTTTGGGGCTGGATTCTGGAAACACCATATATTTT. Amino acids: CASSLGLDSGNTIYF.